This T cell receptor (beta chain) was documented in a study of T cells after posttransplantation cyclophosphamide (dated by TCRdb to 2015 to 2016). Study-level background: The study tracked T cell repertoire reconstitution by TRB sequencing after myeloablative bone marrow transplantation using posttransplantation cyclophosphamide as GVHD prophylaxis. Because TRA and TRB clonality correlated tightly in under 10 samples, later TCR analyses were limited to TRB. Blood from all 30 or so PTCy patients with 1-year posttransplant specimens was subjected to TRB sequencing. Public TRB sequences were compared against a database of over 3,000 sequences linked to responses to pathogens, tumor antigens, self-antigens and alloantigens. In 3 patients, up to about 3 additional blood samples taken between 2 and 5.2 years after transplant also underwent TRB sequencing, as did pretransplant blood from 4 patients. Samples from roughly 32 PTCy-treated patients, along with samples from some 16 of their related bone marrow donors, underwent antigen receptor sequencing.

TRB sequencing was run on genomic DNA with either the immunoSEQ assay at survey resolution or the hsTCRB kit. In the paper's pipeline: The immunoSEQ software handled initial read processing, and the LymphoSeq R package was used for repertoire analyses. Clonality was computed as 1 minus normalized Shannon entropy; Gini coefficient was also calculated for each TRB dataset. Phenotypes of unsorted samples were inferred by mapping TRB sequences from sorted subsets of the recipient or donor onto unsorted samples of the same recipient. Entries here come from immuneACCESS through TCRdb and include only in-frame sequences with V and J called. Some clones fail to appear in such tables; in the studies checked, an unresolved V gene covers under half of the shortfall, and the cause of the remainder is unknown. The V and J calls and the clone size are those of that table, but D and trimming were determined from the DNA. This sample shows about 9,200 clones, and none of them turns up only once. The ten top clones hold roughly 28% of the sample.

The CDR3 runs 17 amino acids, cysteine and phenylalanine included. Of all the DNA, just the CDR3 is kept, 51 bases in frame from base 1. Trimming takes 5 bases from V and 0 bases from J, and the germline ends sit 19 bases apart. Sequences MNHEY (CDR1) and SVGEGT (CDR2) are obtained from the germline V gene. The treatment or condition label, as the study defines it: high-dose cyclophosphamide on days +3 and +4 as single-agent GVHD prophylaxis. Busulfan and fludarabine conditioning, a related or unrelated marrow graft, and cyclophosphamide on days +3 and +4 were given to PTCy patients. PTCy-treated patients were drawn from a prospective multi-institutional clinical trial. Peripheral blood and bone marrow mononuclear cells were isolated by Ficoll-Hypaque density centrifugation and cryopreserved. This clone was detected ten times or more. Its target antigen remains unknown. It has no much larger one-base neighbor in the sample; base qualities were not kept.

Overall study outcomes, separate from this receptor: Donor-recipient similarity was low at 1-2 months but increased during the first year, and donor CD8+ memory clones often dominated later blood repertoires. The TRB repertoires of T cells infiltrating skin or the GI tract showed only limited overlap with the TRB repertoires found in blood. Across fewer than 50 patients, TRB clonality was highly associated with recipient CMV seropositivity and CMV reactivation, and diversity in PTCy patients was similar to diversity in CNI/methotrexate controls.

The origin of this receptor is a female patient in her 40s who received an allogeneic stem cell transplant from a related donor, was CMV-positive, and had no GVHD. Where a transplant has occurred, the graft donor may have supplied some of the T cells. The sequence links TRBV6-2 or TRBV6-3 to TRBJ1-2, with the D gene call left open. Here the sequenced sample was PBMCs, taken after allogeneic stem cell transplant with posttransplant cyclophosphamide. The nucleotides are TGTGCCAGCAGTACAAGGACTTCCCTCGGGTCTAACTATGGCTACACCTTC. This translates into CASSTRTSLGSNYGYTF.